This is a list of T cell receptor beta chains from one sample in a study of T cells in localized non-small cell lung cancer. Profiling relied on immunoSEQ multiplex PCR, and the TCRdb table lists in-frame clones only, not all of them. The sample consists of tens of thousands of clones, more than 75% of them appearing once. The sequences come from PBMCs, collected before any cancer treatment. Receptors were obtained from a female donor with stage II lung adenocarcinoma. Each CDR3 is given with its conserved first and last residue. The D gene is left open where the match is weak. Expanded clones get a size class; other rows say once, few or many, or leave the size out.

j_call: TRBJ2-7
d_call: NA
clone_size: NA
v_call: TRBV6-6
cdr3_aa: CASSSGPNSYEQYF
cdr3_nt: TGTGCCAGCAGTTCCGGGCCAAACTCCTACGAGCAGTACTTC

j_call: TRBJ1-2
d_call: NA
clone_size: NA
v_call: TRBV13
cdr3_aa: CASSPQQGTYGYTF
cdr3_nt: TGTGCCAGCAGCCCGCAACAGGGTACCTATGGCTACACCTTC

j_call: TRBJ1-2
d_call: NA
clone_size: NA
v_call: TRBV5-1
cdr3_aa: CASSFRENYGYTF
cdr3_nt: TGCGCCAGCAGCTTCCGAGAGAACTATGGCTACACCTTC

j_call: TRBJ1-5
d_call: TRBD1
clone_size: NA
v_call: TRBV19
cdr3_aa: CASSPWDRDQPQHF
cdr3_nt: TGTGCCAGTAGTCCATGGGACAGGGATCAGCCCCAGCATTTT

j_call: TRBJ2-1
d_call: NA
clone_size: NA
v_call: TRBV5-1
cdr3_aa: CASSSTTGAGGNEQFF
cdr3_nt: TGCGCCAGCAGCTCGACGACAGGCGCCGGTGGGAATGAGCAGTTCTTC

j_call: TRBJ2-3
d_call: TRBD2
clone_size: once
v_call: TRBV6-5
cdr3_aa: CASKPSGAGDTQYF
cdr3_nt: TGTGCCAGCAAGCCTAGCGGGGCGGGAGATACGCAGTATTTT

j_call: TRBJ1-3
d_call: NA
clone_size: NA
v_call: TRBV5-4
cdr3_aa: CASSLGTAGNTIYF
cdr3_nt: TGTGCCAGCAGCTTGGGGACAGCCGGAAACACCATATATTTT

j_call: TRBJ1-3
d_call: TRBD1
clone_size: NA
v_call: TRBV19
cdr3_aa: CASSTFDGTGDNTIYF
cdr3_nt: TGTGCCAGTAGTACCTTCGACGGGACAGGGGACAACACCATATATTTT

j_call: TRBJ1-5
d_call: NA
clone_size: few
v_call: TRBV2
cdr3_aa: CASSDGTSNQPQHF
cdr3_nt: TGTGCCAGCAGTGACGGGACTTCCAATCAGCCCCAGCATTTT

j_call: TRBJ2-3
d_call: TRBD2
clone_size: NA
v_call: TRBV9
cdr3_aa: CASSALGFAGGTDTQYF
cdr3_nt: TGTGCCAGCAGTGCCTTGGGTTTTGCGGGGGGGACAGATACGCAGTATTTT

j_call: TRBJ2-1
d_call: NA
clone_size: NA
v_call: TRBV30
cdr3_aa: CAWSAYRDGEQFF
cdr3_nt: TGTGCCTGGAGTGCCTACAGGGATGGTGAGCAGTTCTTC

j_call: TRBJ1-1
d_call: NA
clone_size: NA
v_call: TRBV19
cdr3_aa: CASSMVTAGATEAFF
cdr3_nt: TGTGCCAGTAGTATGGTAACAGCTGGGGCCACTGAAGCTTTCTTT

j_call: TRBJ1-5
d_call: TRBD1
clone_size: NA
v_call: TRBV5-1
cdr3_aa: CASSLEGAGNQPQHF
cdr3_nt: TGCGCCAGCAGCTTGGAGGGGGCGGGCAATCAGCCCCAGCATTTT

j_call: TRBJ1-2
d_call: NA
clone_size: NA
v_call: TRBV6-5
cdr3_aa: CASNAAYDRYGYTF
cdr3_nt: TGTGCCAGCAACGCAGCATACGACCGCTATGGCTACACCTTC

j_call: TRBJ1-6
d_call: NA
clone_size: NA
v_call: TRBV5-1
cdr3_aa: CASSPVPGSQNSPLHF
cdr3_nt: TGCGCCAGCAGCCCGGTTCCTGGGTCCCAAAATTCACCCCTCCACTTT

j_call: TRBJ2-7
d_call: NA
clone_size: NA
v_call: TRBV5-6
cdr3_aa: CASSPEQGTSSYEQYF
cdr3_nt: TGTGCCAGCAGCCCAGAACAGGGTACGAGCTCCTACGAGCAGTACTTC

j_call: TRBJ2-1
d_call: TRBD1
clone_size: NA
v_call: TRBV5-1
cdr3_aa: CASSTSTGSSYNEQFF
cdr3_nt: TGCGCCAGCAGTACCTCGACAGGGAGCTCCTACAATGAGCAGTTCTTC

j_call: TRBJ1-1
d_call: NA
clone_size: NA
v_call: TRBV5-1
cdr3_aa: CASSLSAGTEAFF
cdr3_nt: TGCGCCAGCAGCCTTTCAGCGGGGACTGAAGCTTTCTTT

j_call: TRBJ1-1
d_call: NA
clone_size: NA
v_call: TRBV30
cdr3_aa: CAWRGGNTEAFF
cdr3_nt: TGTGCCTGGAGGGGCGGGAACACTGAAGCTTTCTTT

j_call: TRBJ2-5
d_call: NA
clone_size: once
v_call: TRBV27
cdr3_aa: CASSPPGLGAETQYF
cdr3_nt: TGTGCCAGCAGCCCCCCCGGACTGGGGGCAGAGACCCAGTACTTC

j_call: TRBJ2-2
d_call: NA
clone_size: NA
v_call: TRBV27
cdr3_aa: CASSRRGGTGELFF
cdr3_nt: TGTGCCAGCAGTAGGAGAGGCGGGACCGGGGAGCTGTTTTTT

j_call: TRBJ2-7
d_call: NA
clone_size: NA
v_call: TRBV7-9
cdr3_aa: CASSPSGQGRLESYEQYF
cdr3_nt: TGTGCCAGCAGCCCTAGCGGACAGGGAAGATTAGAATCCTACGAGCAGTACTTC

j_call: TRBJ1-2
d_call: NA
clone_size: NA
v_call: TRBV5-1
cdr3_aa: CASSPRIEGNGYTF
cdr3_nt: TGCGCCAGCAGTCCACGAATAGAGGGGAATGGCTACACCTTC

j_call: TRBJ2-1
d_call: NA
clone_size: NA
v_call: TRBV11-3
cdr3_aa: CASSLNGDEQFF
cdr3_nt: TGTGCCAGCAGCTTGAATGGAGATGAGCAGTTCTTC

j_call: TRBJ2-3
d_call: NA
clone_size: NA
v_call: TRBV7-9
cdr3_aa: CASTPTASTDTQYF
cdr3_nt: TGTGCCAGCACTCCGACAGCTAGCACAGATACGCAGTATTTT

j_call: TRBJ1-2
d_call: TRBD1
clone_size: NA
v_call: TRBV19
cdr3_aa: CASSPTTGGYGYTF
cdr3_nt: TGTGCCAGTAGTCCTACTACAGGGGGCTATGGCTACACCTTC

j_call: TRBJ2-7
d_call: NA
clone_size: NA
v_call: TRBV10-2
cdr3_aa: CASTAGLPQGQYF
cdr3_nt: TGCGCCAGCACTGCAGGGCTCCCTCAGGGGCAGTACTTC

j_call: TRBJ2-3
d_call: TRBD2
clone_size: NA
v_call: TRBV27
cdr3_aa: CASKGLAVNTQYF
cdr3_nt: TGTGCCAGCAAGGGACTAGCGGTGAATACGCAGTATTTT

j_call: TRBJ2-5
d_call: TRBD1
clone_size: NA
v_call: TRBV29-1
cdr3_aa: CSVEDPDRVFRETQYF
cdr3_nt: TGCAGCGTTGAAGACCCAGACAGGGTATTTCGGGAGACCCAGTACTTC